This T cell receptor (beta chain) appears in the sequencing data of a study of PD-1 blockade in classical Hodgkin lymphoma. Each and every patient relapsed after autologous stem cell transplantation, and patients got differing brentuximab vedotin exposure. Clones were read by immunoSEQ multiplex PCR, and TCRdb kept only the in-frame ones, dropping some. The sample holds 100,000 or so clones, roughly 91% seen once. The sequenced sample was peripheral blood mononuclear cells (PBMCs), obtained before the second cycle of nivolumab. The receptor was derived from a human donor with classical Hodgkin lymphoma.

CDR3 nucleotides: TGTGCCAGCAGCTCCATACTAGCCGCGAACACCGGGGAGCTGTTTTTT. Translated, it gives CASSSILAANTGELFF. The V and J genes are TRBV7-3 and TRBJ2-2; possible D gene TRBD2, 6 bases. Germline CDR1 and CDR2: SGHTA and FQGTGA. V was clipped by 4 bases and J by 0 bases, with 12 bases between them. This CDR3 region has 16 residues.